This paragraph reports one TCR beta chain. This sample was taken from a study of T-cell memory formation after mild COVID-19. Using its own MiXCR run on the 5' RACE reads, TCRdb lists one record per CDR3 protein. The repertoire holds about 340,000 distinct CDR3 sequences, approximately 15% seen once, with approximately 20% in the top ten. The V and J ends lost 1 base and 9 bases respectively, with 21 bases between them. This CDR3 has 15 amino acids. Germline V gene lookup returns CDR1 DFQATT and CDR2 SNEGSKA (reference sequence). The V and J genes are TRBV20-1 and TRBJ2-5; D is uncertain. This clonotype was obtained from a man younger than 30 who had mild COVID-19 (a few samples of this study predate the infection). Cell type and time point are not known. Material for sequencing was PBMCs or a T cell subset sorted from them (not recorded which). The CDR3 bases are TGCAGTGCTAGAGTATCTCGGCTTCTAAATATGGCCCAGTACTTC. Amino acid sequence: CSARVSRLLNMAQYF.